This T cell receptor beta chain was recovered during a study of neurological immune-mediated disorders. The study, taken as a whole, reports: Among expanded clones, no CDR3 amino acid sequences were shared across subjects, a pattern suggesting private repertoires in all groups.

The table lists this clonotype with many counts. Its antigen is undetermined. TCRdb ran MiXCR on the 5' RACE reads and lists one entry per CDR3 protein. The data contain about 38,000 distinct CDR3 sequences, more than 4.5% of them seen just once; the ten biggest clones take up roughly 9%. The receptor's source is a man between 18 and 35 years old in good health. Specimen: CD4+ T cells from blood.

The CDR3 sequence is CASSQGTWGSGELFF. CDR3 in DNA: TGCGCCAGCAGCCAAGGCACCTGGGGGTCCGGGGAGCTGTTTTTT. The chain couples TRBV4-1 to TRBJ2-2; D is tentatively TRBD1 or TRBD2 (5 bases each). This CDR3 region has 15 residues. Germline CDR1 reads MGHRA; CDR2 reads YSYEKL. V was shortened by 1 base and J by 6 bases, with 12 bases between the two germline ends.